Listed here are 4 T cell receptor beta chains from one sample, sequenced in a study of CD8 T cells in ankylosing spondylitis. TCRdb reprocessed the 5' RACE reads via MiXCR and lists one record per CDR3 protein. The sample includes more than 250,000 distinct CDR3 sequences, more than 9% of them seen just once. Sequenced material: blood, either unsorted or a sorted T cell fraction (not recorded which). Receptor source: a female donor with ankylosing spondylitis or in good health (not recorded which).

The V gene is TRBV7-2, the J gene TRBJ2-2; 9 bases fit TRBD1. Germline CDR1 SGHTA, CDR2 FQGNSA. The CDR3 runs to 14 residues. The trim removed 5 bases at V and 6 bases at J, leaving 4 bases unmatched. CDR3 amino acids: CASSRDREAGELFF. The CDR3 DNA follows: TGTGCCAGCAGCAGGGACAGGGAGGCCGGGGAGCTGTTTTTT.

A few counts support this clonotype. A read error may explain this, as a much larger clone is one base away. The CDR3 DNA reads as TGCACCAGCAGGGGGGAAGGGTACACTGAAGCTTTCTTT. Encoded protein: CTSRGEGYTEAFF. The chain recombines TRBV10-2 with TRBJ1-1; 7 bases map to TRBD1. In germline, CDR1 is WSHSY, CDR2 SAAADI. The CDR3 spans 13 residues.

At least ten counts were recorded for this clonotype. The chain has TRBV28 and TRBJ1-3, with 7 nucleotides matching TRBD1. V lost 1 base to trimming and J lost 3 bases; unmatched junction nucleotides: 6. The CDR3 consists of 16 residues. The germline V gene has CDR1 MDHEN and CDR2 SYDVKM. The CDR3 DNA follows: TGTGCCAGCAGTTTATCGGGACAGCTTTTTGGAAACACCATATATTTT. Its protein is CASSLSGQLFGNTIYF. The entire variable domain, with the rest obtained from reference TRBV28 and TRBJ1-3, is as follows: DVKVTQSSRYLVKRTGEKVFLECVQDMDHENMFWYRQDPGLGLRLIYFSYDVKMKEKGDIPEGYSVSREKKERFSLILESASTNQTSMYLCASSLSGQLFGNTIYFGEGSWLTVV.

This clonotype showed up many times. V usage is TRBV5-1 and J usage is TRBJ2-3; no firm D call. The V end was cut by 0 bases, the J end by 1 base, with 12 bases between. This CDR3 is 16 amino acids long. Germline lookup yields CDR1 SGHRS and CDR2 YFSETQ. The CDR3 loop is CASSLGATAGTDTQYF. CDR3 bases: TGCGCCAGCAGCTTGGGGGCTACCGCCGGCACAGATACGCAGTATTTT.